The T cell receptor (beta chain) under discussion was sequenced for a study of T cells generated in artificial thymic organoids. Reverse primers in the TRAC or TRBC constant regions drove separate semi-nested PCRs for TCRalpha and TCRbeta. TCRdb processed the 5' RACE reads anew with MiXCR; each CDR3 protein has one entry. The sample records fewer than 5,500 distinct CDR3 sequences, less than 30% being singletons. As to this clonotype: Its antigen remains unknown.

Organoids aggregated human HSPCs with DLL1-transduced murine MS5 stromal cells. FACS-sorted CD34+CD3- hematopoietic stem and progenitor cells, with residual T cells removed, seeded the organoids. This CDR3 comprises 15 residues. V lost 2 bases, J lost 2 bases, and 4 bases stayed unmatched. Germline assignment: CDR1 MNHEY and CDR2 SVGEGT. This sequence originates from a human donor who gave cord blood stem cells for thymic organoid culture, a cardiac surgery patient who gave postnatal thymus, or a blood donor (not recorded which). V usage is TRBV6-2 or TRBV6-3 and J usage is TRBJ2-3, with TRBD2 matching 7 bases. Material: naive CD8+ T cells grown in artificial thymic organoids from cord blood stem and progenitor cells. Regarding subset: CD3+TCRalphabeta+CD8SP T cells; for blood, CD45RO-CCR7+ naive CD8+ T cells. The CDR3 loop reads CASSYNRDYTDTQYF. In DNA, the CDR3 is TGTGCCAGCAGTTACAACCGGGACTACACAGATACGCAGTATTTT.